This T cell receptor beta chain was sequenced for a study of T-cell reconstitution after alpha-beta-depleted transplantation in children. Study-wide results and caveats: T-cell numbers and diversity, one year after transplant, stemmed largely from T cells that were newly produced. After transplant, at about two months, alpha-beta T cells were reportedly derived from several hundred expanded graft clones. It was surviving recipient T cells and thymic progenitors that gave some patients high TCRbeta diversity at day 60.

The table lists this clonotype with many counts. No antigen is known for it. V was clipped by 2 bases and J by 1 base, with 11 bases between them. Germline CDR1 is SQVTM and CDR2 is ANQGSEA. The CDR3 contains 15 residues. The library targeted TCRbeta and was prepared with unique molecular identifiers. TCRdb independently ran MiXCR on the PCR reads; one entry per CDR3 protein. Of 750,000 to 950,000 distinct CDR3 sequences detected, about 15% appear once; the ten largest clones hold approximately 5%. The receptor comes from a male patient under 18 who had a stem cell transplant for acute lymphoblastic leukemia, so the T cells may come from the graft donor. The V and J genes are TRBV29-1 and TRBJ2-2, with D perhaps assigned TRBD1 or TRBD2 (5 bases each). Sequencing was performed on PBMCs, mostly from graft donor cells, taken 360 days after TCRalphabeta/CD19-depleted stem cell transplant. For the CDR3, the DNA is TGCAGCGTTGAACGGGACGCCCTGAACACCGGGGAGCTGTTTTTT. It is translated as CSVERDALNTGELFF.